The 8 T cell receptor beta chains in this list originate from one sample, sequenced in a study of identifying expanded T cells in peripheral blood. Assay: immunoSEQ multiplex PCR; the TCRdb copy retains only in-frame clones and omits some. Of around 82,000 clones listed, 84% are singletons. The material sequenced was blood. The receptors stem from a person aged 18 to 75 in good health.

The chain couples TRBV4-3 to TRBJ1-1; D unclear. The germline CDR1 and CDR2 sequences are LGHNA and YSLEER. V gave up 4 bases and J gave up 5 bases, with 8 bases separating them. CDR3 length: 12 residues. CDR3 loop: CASSRGETEAFF. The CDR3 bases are TGCGCCAGCAGCCGCGGGGAGACTGAAGCTTTCTTT.

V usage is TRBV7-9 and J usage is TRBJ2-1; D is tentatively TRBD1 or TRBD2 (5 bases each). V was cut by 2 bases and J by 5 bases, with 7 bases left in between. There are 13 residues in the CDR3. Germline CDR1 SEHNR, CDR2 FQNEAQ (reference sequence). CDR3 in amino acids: CASSLRGNNEQFF. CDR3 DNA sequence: TGTGCCAGCAGCTTACGGGGCAACAATGAGCAGTTCTTC.

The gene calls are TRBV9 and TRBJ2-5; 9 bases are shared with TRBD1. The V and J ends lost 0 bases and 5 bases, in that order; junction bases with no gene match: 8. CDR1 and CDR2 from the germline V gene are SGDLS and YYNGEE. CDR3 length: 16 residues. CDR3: CASSVVGQGNWETQYF. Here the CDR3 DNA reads TGTGCCAGCAGCGTAGTGGGACAGGGTAATTGGGAGACCCAGTACTTC.

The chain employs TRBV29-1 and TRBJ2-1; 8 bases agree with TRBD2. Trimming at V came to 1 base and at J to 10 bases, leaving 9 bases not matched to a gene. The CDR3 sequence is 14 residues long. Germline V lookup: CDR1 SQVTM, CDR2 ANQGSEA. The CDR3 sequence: CSVEGPGGPGEQFF. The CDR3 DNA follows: TGCAGCGTTGAAGGGCCGGGAGGGCCGGGAGAGCAGTTCTTC.

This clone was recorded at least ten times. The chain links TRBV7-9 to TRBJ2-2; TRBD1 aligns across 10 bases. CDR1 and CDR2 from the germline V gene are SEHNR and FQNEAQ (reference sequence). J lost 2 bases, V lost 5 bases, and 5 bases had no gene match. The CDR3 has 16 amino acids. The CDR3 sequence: CASSEGQGINTGELFF. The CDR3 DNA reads TGTGCCAGCAGCGAGGGACAGGGGATTAACACCGGGGAGCTGTTTTTT.

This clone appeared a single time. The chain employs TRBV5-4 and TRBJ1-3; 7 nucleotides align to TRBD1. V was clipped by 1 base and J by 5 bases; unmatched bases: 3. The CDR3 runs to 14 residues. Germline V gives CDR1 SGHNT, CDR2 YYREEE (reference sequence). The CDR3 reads CASSLPGQRNTIYF. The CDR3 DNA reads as TGTGCCAGCAGCTTGCCGGGACAGCGAAACACCATATATTTT. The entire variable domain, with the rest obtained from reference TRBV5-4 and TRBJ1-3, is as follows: ETGVTQSPTHLIKTRGQQVTLRCSSQSGHNTVSWYQQALGQGPQFIFQYYREEENGRGNFPPRFSGLQFPNYSSELNVNALELDDSALYLCASSLPGQRNTIYFGEGSWLTVV.

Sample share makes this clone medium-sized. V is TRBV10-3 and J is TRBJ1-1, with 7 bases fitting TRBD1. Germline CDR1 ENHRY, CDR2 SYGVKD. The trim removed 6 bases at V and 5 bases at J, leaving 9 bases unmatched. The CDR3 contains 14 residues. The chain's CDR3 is CAIRQGDEGTEAFF. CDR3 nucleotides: TGTGCCATCAGGCAGGGGGACGAAGGGACTGAAGCTTTCTTT.

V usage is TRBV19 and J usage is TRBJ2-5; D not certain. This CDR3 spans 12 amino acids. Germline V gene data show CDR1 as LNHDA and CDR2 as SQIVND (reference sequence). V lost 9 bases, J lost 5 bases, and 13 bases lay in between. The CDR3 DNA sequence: TGTGCCAGCCTTGGTCCCCAGGAGACCCAGTACTTC. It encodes CASLGPQETQYF.